This T cell receptor beta chain was recovered during a study of identical twins. Whole-study results and caveats: Modelling approaches yielded underestimates of out-of-frame TCR alpha sharing between monozygotic twins. Out-of-frame alpha sequences shared between twins exhibited an excess of low generation probability.

TCRdb re-derived calls from the 5' RACE reads in MiXCR, one entry per CDR3 protein. The sample records around 530,000 distinct CDR3 sequences, around 15% being singletons. This clonotype appeared a few times. Its target is unknown. Per the germline V gene, CDR1 is SGHRS and CDR2 is YFSETQ. J lost 6 bases, V lost 4 bases, and 9 bases had no gene match. The CDR3 consists of 16 residues. The sample was also linked to a second study, of yellow fever vaccine responses in identical twins.

The sample taken for sequencing was CD4+ T cells sorted from blood. The sequence derives from a woman aged 18-30 years in good health. J is TRBJ2-2 and V is TRBV5-1; 10 nucleotides match TRBD2. CDR3 DNA sequence: TGCGCCAGCAGCGTTGTGCTAGCGGGAGAGCCCGGGGAGCTGTTTTTT. Protein: CASSVVLAGEPGELFF. Based on the CDR3 plus reference TRBV5-1 and TRBJ2-2, the full variable domain is KAGVTQTPRYLIKTRGQQVTLSCSPISGHRSVSWYQQTPGQGLQFLFEYFSETQRNKGNFPGRFSGRQFSNSRSEMNVSTLELGDSALYLCASSVVLAGEPGELFFGEGSRLTVL.